The present entry profiles one T cell receptor (beta chain) with its context. The sample belongs to a study of blood T cell repertoires in COVID-19. Whole-study context: The United States, Italy and Spain provided the acute and convalescent COVID-19 samples. Sources were T cells, B-cell-depleted T cells, or PBMCs; the material itself was cDNA or gDNA.

In the authors' workflow: For nucleated cells, counts were estimated from reference gene primer amplification. The data were produced by immunoSEQ multiplex PCR, yet TCRdb's version contains in-frame clones alone and is incomplete. The V and J calls and clone size were taken over from that table, and D and trimming were inferred from the DNA. The sample includes 250,000 to 300,000 clones, approximately 81% of them seen just once. Trimming cost V 3 bases and J 3 bases; bases outside gene matches: 10. The CDR3 totals 17 residues. Germline lookup yields CDR1 LGHDT and CDR2 YNNKEL (reference sequence). The chain couples TRBV3-1 (or the pseudogene TRBV3-2) to TRBJ2-5; 10 bases agree with TRBD2. This receptor was obtained from a woman aged 60 to 75 with active or convalescent COVID-19. The sample comprised peripheral blood. The CDR3: CASSQDWGLAGEETQYF. The CDR3 bases are TGTGCCAGCAGCCAGGACTGGGGGCTAGCGGGGGAAGAGACCCAGTACTTC.